This is a list of T cell receptor beta chains from one sample in a study of blood T cell repertoires in COVID-19. Sequencing used immunoSEQ multiplex PCR; TCRdb keeps in-frame clones, though not all of them. The profile covers about 170,000 clones, with roughly 87% appearing a single time and 1.6% taken by the ten largest. The sequenced sample was peripheral blood. These receptors all stem from a woman between 50 and 59 years old with acute or convalescent COVID-19. Each CDR3 is given with its conserved first and last residue. A D gene is named only where the DNA matches it firmly. The size field is filled for only some rows; it gives once, few, many or a size class.

j_call	d_call	clone_size	cdr3_length	v_call	cdr3_nt	cdr3_aa
TRBJ1-2	-	once	14	TRBV7-2	TGTGCCAGCAGCTTGACGACGGACATCTATGGCTACACCTTC	CASSLTTDIYGYTF
TRBJ1-6	TRBD1	-	17	TRBV30	TGTGCCTGGCAAACCGGACAGGGAACTCTCTTAAGTTCACCCCTCCACTTT	CAWQTGQGTLLSSPLHF
TRBJ2-5	TRBD1	-	15	TRBV6-5	TGTGCCAGCAGTTACCTCACAGGGGGCCAAGAGACCCAGTACTTC	CASSYLTGGQETQYF
TRBJ2-5	-	-	16	TRBV6-5	TGTGCCAGCAGTTACTCAGGGACATCGTACCAAGAGACCCAGTACTTC	CASSYSGTSYQETQYF
TRBJ2-1	TRBD2	-	18	TRBV10-3	TGTGCCATCAGTGAGTCTCAGACTAGCGGGGGTATGGAAAATGAGCAGTTCTTC	CAISESQTSGGMENEQFF
TRBJ2-7	TRBD1	-	16	TRBV19	TGTGCCAGTAGTATAGTTGGGACAGGGAGGTCCTCGGAGCAGTACTTC	CASSIVGTGRSSEQYF
TRBJ1-3	-	-	20	TRBV24-1	TGTGCCACCAGTGATCCAAGGTTGGGGGCGGAAAAGGAAAGTGGAAACACCATATATTTT	CATSDPRLGAEKESGNTIYF
TRBJ1-1	TRBD1	-	14	TRBV7-9	TGTGCCAGCAGCCCTCGGACAGGTGGGACTGAAGCTTTCTTT	CASSPRTGGTEAFF
TRBJ2-7	-	-	15	TRBV3-1/TRBV3-2	TGTGCCAGCAGCCCTGGCTGGGGGACTTACTACGAGCAGTACTTC	CASSPGWGTYYEQYF
TRBJ1-2	-	-	15	TRBV19	TGTGCCAGTAGTCCAAGGACAGACTGGCTGTTTGGCTACACCTTC	CASSPRTDWLFGYTF
TRBJ1-4	TRBD1	-	13	TRBV19	TGTGCCACCTGGACAGGGAGGAGGGAAAAACTGTTTTTT	CATWTGRREKLFF
TRBJ1-2	TRBD1	once	14	TRBV14	TGTGCCAGCAGCCGCCGGGGACAGGGAAGAGGCTACACCTTC	CASSRRGQGRGYTF
TRBJ1-2	-	-	14	TRBV29-1	TGCAGCGTTAACCCCGGGACCGGGAGATCGGGCTACACCTTC	CSVNPGTGRSGYTF
TRBJ1-5	-	-	15	TRBV20-1	TGCAGTGCTAGTAAGGGGGAGCGTTTAAATCAGCCCCAGCATTTT	CSASKGERLNQPQHF
TRBJ1-2	-	-	13	TRBV5-3	TGTGCCAGAAGCTCGTCAGGGCGGTATGGCTACACCTTC	CARSSSGRYGYTF
TRBJ1-6	-	few	13	TRBV11-2	TGTGCCAGCAGCTTAAAGGTGGGCTCACCCCTCCACTTT	CASSLKVGSPLHF
TRBJ1-1	TRBD1	-	14	TRBV5-1	TGCGCCAGCAGGCCGGACAGGGCCAACACTGAAGCTTTCTTT	CASRPDRANTEAFF
TRBJ2-1	TRBD2	-	15	TRBV19	TGTGCCAGTAGTATTTCCGGGAGGGCCTACAATGAGCAGTTCTTC	CASSISGRAYNEQFF
TRBJ1-2	TRBD1	-	14	TRBV5-5	TGTGCCAGCAGTGGCGCAGGGGGCAACTATGGCTACACCTTC	CASSGAGGNYGYTF
TRBJ2-7	-	-	13	TRBV18	TGTGCCAGCTCACTTGGACTTGGGTACGAGCAGTACTTC	CASSLGLGYEQYF
TRBJ2-7	TRBD2	-	14	TRBV3-1/TRBV3-2	TGTGCCAGCAGCCAACGGGGCGGGAGATACGAGCAGTACTTC	CASSQRGGRYEQYF
TRBJ1-2	TRBD1	-	16	TRBV14	TGTGCCAGCAGCCAAGGAGCAGGGGGCATGGGCTATGGCTACACCTTC	CASSQGAGGMGYGYTF
TRBJ1-5	TRBD1	-	16	TRBV27	TGTGCCAGCAGTTCCATTCTGGGACAGGGAAATCAGCCCCAGCATTTT	CASSSILGQGNQPQHF
TRBJ2-1	TRBD2	-	16	TRBV4-2	TGTGCCAGCAGCCCCGGACTAGCGGGAGCCTATAATGAGCAGTTCTTC	CASSPGLAGAYNEQFF